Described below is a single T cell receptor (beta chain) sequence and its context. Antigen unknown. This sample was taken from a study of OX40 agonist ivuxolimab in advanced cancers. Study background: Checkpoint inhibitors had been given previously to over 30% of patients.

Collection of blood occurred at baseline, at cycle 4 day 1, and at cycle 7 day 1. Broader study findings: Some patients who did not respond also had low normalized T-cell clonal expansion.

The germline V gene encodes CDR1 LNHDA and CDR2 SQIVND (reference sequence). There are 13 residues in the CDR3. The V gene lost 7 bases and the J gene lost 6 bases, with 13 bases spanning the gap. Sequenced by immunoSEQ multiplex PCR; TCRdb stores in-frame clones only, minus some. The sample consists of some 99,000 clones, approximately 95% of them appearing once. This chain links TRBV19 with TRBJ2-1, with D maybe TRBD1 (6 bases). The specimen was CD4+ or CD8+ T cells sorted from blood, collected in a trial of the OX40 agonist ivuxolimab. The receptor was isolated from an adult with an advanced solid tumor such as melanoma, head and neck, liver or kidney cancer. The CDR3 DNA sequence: TGTGCCAGTACCGGAGGACAGTTCAATGAGCAGTTCTTC. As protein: CASTGGQFNEQFF.